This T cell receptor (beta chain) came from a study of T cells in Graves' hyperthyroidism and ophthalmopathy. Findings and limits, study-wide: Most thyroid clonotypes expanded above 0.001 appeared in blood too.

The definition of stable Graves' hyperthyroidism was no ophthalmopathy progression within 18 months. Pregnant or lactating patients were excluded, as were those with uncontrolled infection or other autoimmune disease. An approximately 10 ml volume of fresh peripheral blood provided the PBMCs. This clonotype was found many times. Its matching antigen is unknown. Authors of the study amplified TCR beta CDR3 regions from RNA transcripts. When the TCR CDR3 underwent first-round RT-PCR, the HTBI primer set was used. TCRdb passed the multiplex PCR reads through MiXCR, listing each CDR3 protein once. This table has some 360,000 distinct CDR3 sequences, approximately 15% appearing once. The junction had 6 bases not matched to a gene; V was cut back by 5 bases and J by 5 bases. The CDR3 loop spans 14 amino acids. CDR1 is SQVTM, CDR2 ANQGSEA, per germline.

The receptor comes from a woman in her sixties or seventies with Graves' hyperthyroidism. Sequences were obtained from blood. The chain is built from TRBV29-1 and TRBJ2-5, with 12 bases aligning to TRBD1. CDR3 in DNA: TGCAGCGTTACCGGGACAGGGGGCAGGGAGACCCAGTACTTC. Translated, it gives CSVTGTGGRETQYF.